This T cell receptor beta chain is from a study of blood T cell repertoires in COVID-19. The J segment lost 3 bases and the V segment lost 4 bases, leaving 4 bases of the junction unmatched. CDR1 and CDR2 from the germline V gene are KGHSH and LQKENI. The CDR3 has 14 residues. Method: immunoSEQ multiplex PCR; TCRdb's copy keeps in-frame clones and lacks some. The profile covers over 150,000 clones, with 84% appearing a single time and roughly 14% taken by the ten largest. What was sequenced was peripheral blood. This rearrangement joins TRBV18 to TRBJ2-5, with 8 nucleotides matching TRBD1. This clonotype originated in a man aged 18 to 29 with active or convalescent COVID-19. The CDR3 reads CASSLSTGEETQYF. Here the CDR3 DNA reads TGTGCCAGCTCACTCTCGACAGGGGAAGAGACCCAGTACTTC. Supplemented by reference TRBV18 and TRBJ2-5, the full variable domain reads NAGVMQNPRHLVRRRGQEARLRCSPMKGHSHVYWYRQLPEEGLKFMVYLQKENIIDESGMPKERFSAEFPKEGPSILRIQQVVRGDSAAYFCASSLSTGEETQYFGPGTRLLVL.